One and the same sample provided the 9 T cell receptor beta chains below, sequenced in a study of cytomegalovirus exposure and HLA in healthy donors (dated 2017 in TCRdb). Libraries came from the immunoSEQ multiplex PCR assay. For the multiplex PCR, a mixture combining 60 forward primers for TCR Vbeta segments and 13 reverse primers for TCR Jbeta segments was used. The source is immuneACCESS, and TCRdb retained only in-frame sequences with V and J called. Part of the clones is not carried over; for the studies checked, unresolved V genes explain less than half of this, and the remainder is unexplained. This sample is represented by 100,000 or so clones; roughly 79% of them were singletons. The ten largest clones represent around 1.2% of the sample. The sequenced material came from PBMCs. These receptors all stem from a man in his forties or fifties in good health and CMV-seronegative.

The chain is built from TRBV18 and TRBJ2-2; tentatively, D is TRBD1 (6 bases). The V and J ends lost 3 bases and 7 bases respectively, with 15 bases between them. Germline V CDR1 and CDR2: KGHSH, LQKENI. The CDR3 covers 15 residues. CDR3 amino acids: CASSPIQGWNGELFF. The CDR3 bases are TGTGCCAGCTCACCCATCCAGGGGTGGAACGGGGAGCTGTTTTTT.

The chain employs TRBV9 and TRBJ1-2; 9 bases fit TRBD1. J lost 4 bases, V lost 4 bases, and 2 bases had no gene match. Germline assignment: CDR1 SGDLS and CDR2 YYNGEE. CDR3 length: 13 amino acids. The CDR3 nucleotides read TGTGCCAGCAGCCGGGACAGGGTCTATGGCTACACCTTC. Translation gives CASSRDRVYGYTF. The full variable domain, its missing parts supplied by reference TRBV9 and TRBJ1-2, is DSGVTQTPKHLITATGQRVTLRCSPRSGDLSVYWYQQSLDQGLQFLIQYYNGEERAKGNILERFSAQQFPDLHSELNLSSLELGDSALYFCASSRDRVYGYTFGSGTRLTVV.

V is TRBV7-9 and J is TRBJ2-5; 7 positions match TRBD2. The V gene end was trimmed by 5 bases and the J gene end by 1 base; junction bases not matched to a gene: 10. Germline-derived CDR1 and CDR2 are SEHNR and FQNEAQ (reference sequence). This CDR3 has 16 amino acids. The CDR3 DNA reads TGTGCCAGCAGCCTCGGGGTAGCGGGCGTCCAAGAGACCCAGTACTTC. Residues: CASSLGVAGVQETQYF.

The chain employs TRBV18 and TRBJ2-1, with TRBD2 matching over 11 bases. Germline V CDR1 and CDR2: KGHSH, LQKENI. This CDR3 contains 17 residues. V dropped 1 base and J dropped 2; count of bases not matched to a gene: 4. CDR3 in amino acids: CASSPRGLAEPYNEQFF. The CDR3 DNA is TGTGCCAGCTCACCACGGGGACTAGCGGAACCCTACAATGAGCAGTTCTTC.

This chain connects TRBV28 to TRBJ1-5, with a possible D match to TRBD1 (6 bases). CDR1 MDHEN and CDR2 SYDVKM come from the germline V gene. V lost 9 bases and J 9 bases, leaving 18 bases between the germline ends. This CDR3 is 13 amino acids long. CDR3 protein: CASSYRVVGPQHF. In DNA, the CDR3 is TGTGCCAGTTCTTACAGGGTGGTTGGGCCCCAGCATTTT.

This clone was counted only a few times. This chain joins TRBV4-1 and TRBJ2-5, with 9 bases identical to TRBD2. J gave up 0 bases and V 0 bases, and 8 bases lay outside the gene matches. Germline-derived CDR1 and CDR2 are MGHRA and YSYEKL. This CDR3 spans 18 amino acids. The CDR3 nucleotides read TGCGCCAGCAGCCAAGATGCTTGGCTAGCGGGAAACCAAGAGACCCAGTACTTC. This encodes CASSQDAWLAGNQETQYF.

This clone was observed a few times. One end of the junction does not line up with germline, which may come from a read error. The V call is TRBV7-9, the J call TRBJ1-2; D is possibly TRBD1 (5 bases). The CDR3 spans 12 residues. CDR1 and CDR2 from the germline V gene are SEHNR and FQNEAQ (reference sequence). The CDR3 here is CASTLRGDGYTF. The DNA for the CDR3 is TGTGCCAGCACCTTACGGGGGGATGGCTACACCTTC.

The chain couples TRBV27 to TRBJ2-1, with a weak D call TRBD2 (6 bases). Trimming took off 4 bases at V and 1 base at J, with 14 bases between the two ends. Germline V gene data show CDR1 as MNHEY and CDR2 as SMNVEV (reference sequence). The CDR3 contains 16 residues. The CDR3 sequence: CASSSISGLSYNEQFF. CDR3 in DNA: TGTGCCAGCAGTTCAATTAGCGGTTTGTCCTACAATGAGCAGTTCTTC.

The chain links TRBV11-2 to TRBJ1-1; 7 bases are shared with TRBD1. Unmatched junction bases numbered 3, after V lost 4 bases and J lost 1 base. Germline-derived CDR1 and CDR2 are SGHAT and FQNNGV. There are 14 residues in the CDR3. The CDR3 region has the DNA TGTGCCAGCAGCTGGCAGGGGGAGAACACTGAAGCTTTCTTT. Its protein is CASSWQGENTEAFF.